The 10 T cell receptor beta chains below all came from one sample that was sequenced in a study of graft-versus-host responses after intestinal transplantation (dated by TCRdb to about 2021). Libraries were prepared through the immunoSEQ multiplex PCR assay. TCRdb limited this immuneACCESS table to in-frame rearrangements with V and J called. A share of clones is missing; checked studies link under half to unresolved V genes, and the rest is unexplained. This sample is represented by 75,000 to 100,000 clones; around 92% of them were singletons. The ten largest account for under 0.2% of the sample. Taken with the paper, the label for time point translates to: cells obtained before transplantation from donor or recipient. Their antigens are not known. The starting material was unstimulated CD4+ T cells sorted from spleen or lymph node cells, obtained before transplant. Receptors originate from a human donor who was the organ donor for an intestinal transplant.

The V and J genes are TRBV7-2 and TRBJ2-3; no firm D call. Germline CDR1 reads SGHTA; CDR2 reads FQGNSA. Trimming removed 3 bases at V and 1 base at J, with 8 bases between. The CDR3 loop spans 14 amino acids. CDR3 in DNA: TGTGCCAGCAGCTTCATAATAGGCACAGATACGCAGTATTTT. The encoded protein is CASSFIIGTDTQYF. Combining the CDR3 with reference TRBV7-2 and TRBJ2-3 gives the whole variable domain GAGVSQSPSNKVTEKGKDVELRCDPISGHTALYWYRQSLGQGLEFLIYFQGNSAPDKSGLPSDRFSAERTGGSVSTLTIQRTQQEDSAVYLCASSFIIGTDTQYFGPGTRLTVL.

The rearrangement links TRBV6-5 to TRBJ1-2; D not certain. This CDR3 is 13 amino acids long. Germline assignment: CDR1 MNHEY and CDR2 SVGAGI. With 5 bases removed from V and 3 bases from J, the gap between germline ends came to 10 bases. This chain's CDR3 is CASSVETDYGYTF. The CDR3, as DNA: TGTGCCAGCAGTGTCGAGACTGACTATGGCTACACCTTC.

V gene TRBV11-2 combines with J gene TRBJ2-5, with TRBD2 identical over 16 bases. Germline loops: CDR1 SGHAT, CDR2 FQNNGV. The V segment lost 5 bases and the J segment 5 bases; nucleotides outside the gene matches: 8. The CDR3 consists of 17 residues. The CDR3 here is CASSVGTSGGAQETQYF. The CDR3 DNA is TGTGCCAGCAGCGTCGGGACTAGCGGGGGGGCGCAGGAGACCCAGTACTTC. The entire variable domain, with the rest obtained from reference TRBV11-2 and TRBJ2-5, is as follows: EAGVAQSPRYKIIEKRQSVAFWCNPISGHATLYWYQQILGQGPKLLIQFQNNGVVDDSQLPKDRFSAERLKGVDSTLKIQPAKLEDSAVYLCASSVGTSGGAQETQYFGPGTRLLVL.

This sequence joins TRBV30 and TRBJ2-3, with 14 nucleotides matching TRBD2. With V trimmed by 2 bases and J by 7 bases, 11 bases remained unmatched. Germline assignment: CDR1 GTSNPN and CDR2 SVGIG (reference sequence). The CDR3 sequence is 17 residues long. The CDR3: CAWSPLTSGGAEYTQYF. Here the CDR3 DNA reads TGTGCCTGGAGTCCTTTGACTAGCGGGGGGGCCGAGTATACGCAGTATTTT.

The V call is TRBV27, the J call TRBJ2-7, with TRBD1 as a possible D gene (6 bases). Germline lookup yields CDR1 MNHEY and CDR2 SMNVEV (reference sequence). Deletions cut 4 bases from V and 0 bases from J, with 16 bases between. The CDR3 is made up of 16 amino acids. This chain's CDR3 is CASSSPSGTPSYEQYF. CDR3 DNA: TGTGCCAGCAGTTCCCCGTCCGGGACACCCTCCTACGAGCAGTACTTC.

The CDR3 reads CATSGYGYTF. The CDR3 nucleotides are TGTGCCACCTCAGGTTATGGCTACACCTTC. V usage is TRBV28 and J usage is TRBJ1-2; D remains unclear. Germline V gene lookup returns CDR1 MDHEN and CDR2 SYDVKM. CDR3 length: 10 amino acids. V gave up 10 bases and J gave up 5 bases, with 8 bases separating them.

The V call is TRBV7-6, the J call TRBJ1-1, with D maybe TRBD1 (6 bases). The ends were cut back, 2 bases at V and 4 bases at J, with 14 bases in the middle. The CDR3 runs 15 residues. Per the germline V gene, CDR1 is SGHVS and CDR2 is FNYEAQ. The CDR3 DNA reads TGTGCCAGCAGCTTAAGAGAGGGAGGGGGCACTGAAGCTTTCTTT. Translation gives CASSLREGGGTEAFF.

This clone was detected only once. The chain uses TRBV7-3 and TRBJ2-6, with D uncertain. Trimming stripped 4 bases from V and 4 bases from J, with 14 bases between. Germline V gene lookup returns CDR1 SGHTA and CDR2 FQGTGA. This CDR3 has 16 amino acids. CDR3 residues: CASSSSGHNGANVLTF. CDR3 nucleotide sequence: TGTGCCAGCAGCTCTTCGGGTCACAACGGGGCCAACGTCCTGACTTTC. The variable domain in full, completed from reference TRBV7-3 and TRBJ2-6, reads GAGVSQTPSNKVTEKGKYVELRCDPISGHTALYWYRQSLGQGPEFLIYFQGTGAADDSGLPNDRFFAVRPEGSVSTLKIQRTERGDSAVYLCASSSSGHNGANVLTFGAGSRLTVL.

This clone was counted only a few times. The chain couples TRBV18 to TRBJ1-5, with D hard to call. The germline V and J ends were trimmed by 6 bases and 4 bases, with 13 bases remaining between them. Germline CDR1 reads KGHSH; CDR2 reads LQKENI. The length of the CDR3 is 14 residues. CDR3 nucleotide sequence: TGTGCCAGCTCCCCTGGACTGAGAAATCAGCCCCAGCATTTT. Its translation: CASSPGLRNQPQHF.

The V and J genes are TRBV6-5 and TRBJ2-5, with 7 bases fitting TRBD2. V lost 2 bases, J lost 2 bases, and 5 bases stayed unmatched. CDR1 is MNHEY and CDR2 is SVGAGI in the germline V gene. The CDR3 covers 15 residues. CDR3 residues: CASSYPTGGQETQYF. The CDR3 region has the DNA TGTGCCAGCAGTTACCCGACGGGGGGACAAGAGACCCAGTACTTC.